The 10 T cell receptor beta chains in this list originate from one sample, sequenced in a study of shared clonotypes between healthy human individuals. In the naive CD8 group, cells lacked CD45RO and were positively selected for CCR7, so terminally differentiated effector memory CD45RA+ cells were left out. Assay used: immunoSEQ multiplex PCR; TCRdb lists only in-frame clones, some missing. The table records hundreds of thousands of clones, 95% to 97% of them present only once. Sequences were obtained from naive CD8+ T cells sorted from blood. These receptors came from a man aged 25 to 40 in good health.

The CDR3: CASSPGQLYEQYF. CDR3 coding DNA: TGTGCCAGCAGTCCGGGACAGCTTTACGAGCAGTACTTC. This chain uses TRBV27 with TRBJ2-7; 7 nucleotides align to TRBD1. The V segment lost 5 bases and the J segment 4 bases; nucleotides outside the gene matches: 5. The CDR3 runs 13 residues. The V gene's germline CDR1 is MNHEY and CDR2 SMNVEV (reference sequence).

The chain links TRBV6-5 to TRBJ2-4, with D tentatively TRBD2 (6 bases). Trimming took 5 bases from V and 4 from J, leaving 12 bases between them. CDR3 length equals 14 residues. CDR1 is MNHEY and CDR2 is SVGAGI in the germline V gene. CDR3 DNA: TGTGCCAGCAGTATATCCGGGACTAAAAACATTCAGTACTTC. It encodes CASSISGTKNIQYF.

This chain uses TRBV4-2 with TRBJ2-6; D unresolved. Germline loops: CDR1 LGHNA, CDR2 YNFKEQ. V shed 3 bases and J shed 2 bases, with 5 bases lying between them. The CDR3 loop spans 14 amino acids. CDR3: CASSQGTGANVLTF. CDR3 nucleotides: TGTGCCAGCAGCCAGGGAACTGGGGCCAACGTCCTGACTTTC.

The V and J genes are TRBV6-5 and TRBJ1-6; D perhaps matches TRBD1 (5 bases). The CDR3 runs 15 residues. Germline loops: CDR1 MNHEY, CDR2 SVGAGI. The germline V and J ends were trimmed by 6 bases and 9 bases, with 18 bases remaining between them. The CDR3 DNA sequence: TGTGCCAGCAGCCTACTGGCAGGGTTTGGTTCACCCCTCCACTTT. Translating it yields CASSLLAGFGSPLHF.

This chain uses TRBV27 with TRBJ2-1; 10 nucleotides agree with TRBD2. J was trimmed by 4 bases and V by 5 bases; bases with no gene match: 8. Germline lookup yields CDR1 MNHEY and CDR2 SMNVEV (reference sequence). The CDR3 is made up of 16 amino acids. In nucleotides, the CDR3 is TGTGCCAGCAGTCGGGGGTCTAGCGGGAGTTACAATGAGCAGTTCTTC. Translating gives CASSRGSSGSYNEQFF.

This chain joins TRBV10-1 and TRBJ2-6; 7 bases are a match to TRBD1. CDR1 and CDR2 (germline): WNHNN, SYGVQD (reference sequence). The ends lost 4 bases at V and 4 bases at J; junction bases unmatched: 4. The CDR3 has 15 residues. CDR3 coding DNA: TGCGCCAGCAGTGGAGAGGGGGCGGGGGCCAACGTCCTGACTTTC. It specifies CASSGEGAGANVLTF.

V and J are TRBV15 and TRBJ2-7; 8 nucleotides align to TRBD1. Germline CDR1 is LNHNV and CDR2 is YYDKDF (reference sequence). The CDR3 contains 15 residues. Trimming took 1 base from V and 1 from J; bases not matched to a gene: 3. CDR3 coding DNA: TGTGCCACCAGCAGAGCCACAGGGGGGTCCTACGAGCAGTACTTC. The encoded protein is CATSRATGGSYEQYF.

With regard to this clone: The sample contains more than one DNA sequence encoding this CDR3. The CDR3 nucleotides are TGTGCCAGCAGTCCGGGGGGGACTGAAGCTTTCTTT. Translation gives CASSPGGTEAFF. V is TRBV27 and J is TRBJ1-1; possible D gene TRBD1, 5 bases. The CDR3 totals 12 residues. CDR1 and CDR2 (germline): MNHEY, SMNVEV (reference sequence). The V end was cut by 5 bases, the J end by 5 bases, with 9 bases between.

V usage is TRBV27 and J usage is TRBJ1-3; D gene uncertain. The CDR3 extends over 12 amino acids. The V gene's germline CDR1 is MNHEY and CDR2 SMNVEV (reference sequence). Trimming removed 6 bases at V and 2 bases at J, with 5 bases between. The CDR3 sequence: CASSLPGNTIYF. The CDR3, as DNA: TGTGCCAGCAGCCTTCCTGGAAACACCATATATTTT.

As concerns this clone: In the same sample, other DNA sequences code for this CDR3. The chain carries TRBV7-9 and TRBJ2-7, with D unresolved. The CDR3 is made up of 12 amino acids. Trimming removed 3 bases at V and 4 bases at J, with 7 bases between. Germline V gene lookup returns CDR1 SEHNR and CDR2 FQNEAQ (reference sequence). This CDR3 is CASSLDPYEQYF. The CDR3 nucleotides read TGTGCCAGCAGCTTGGACCCTTACGAGCAGTACTTC.